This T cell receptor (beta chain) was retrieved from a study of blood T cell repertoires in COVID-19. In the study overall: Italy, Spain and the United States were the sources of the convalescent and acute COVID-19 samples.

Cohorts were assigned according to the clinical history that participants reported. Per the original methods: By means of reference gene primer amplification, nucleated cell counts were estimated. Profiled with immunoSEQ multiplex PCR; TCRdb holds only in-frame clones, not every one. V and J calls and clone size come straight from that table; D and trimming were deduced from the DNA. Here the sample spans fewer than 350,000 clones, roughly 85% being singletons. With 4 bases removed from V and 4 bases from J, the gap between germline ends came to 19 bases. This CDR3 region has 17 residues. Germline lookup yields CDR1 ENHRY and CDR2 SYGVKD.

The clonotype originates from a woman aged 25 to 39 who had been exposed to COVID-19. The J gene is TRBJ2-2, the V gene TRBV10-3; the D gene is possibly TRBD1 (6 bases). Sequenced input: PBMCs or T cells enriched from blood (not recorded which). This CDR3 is CAISALGTGRSTGELFF. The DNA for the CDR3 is TGTGCCATCAGTGCTCTCGGCACAGGGCGGAGCACCGGGGAGCTGTTTTTT.